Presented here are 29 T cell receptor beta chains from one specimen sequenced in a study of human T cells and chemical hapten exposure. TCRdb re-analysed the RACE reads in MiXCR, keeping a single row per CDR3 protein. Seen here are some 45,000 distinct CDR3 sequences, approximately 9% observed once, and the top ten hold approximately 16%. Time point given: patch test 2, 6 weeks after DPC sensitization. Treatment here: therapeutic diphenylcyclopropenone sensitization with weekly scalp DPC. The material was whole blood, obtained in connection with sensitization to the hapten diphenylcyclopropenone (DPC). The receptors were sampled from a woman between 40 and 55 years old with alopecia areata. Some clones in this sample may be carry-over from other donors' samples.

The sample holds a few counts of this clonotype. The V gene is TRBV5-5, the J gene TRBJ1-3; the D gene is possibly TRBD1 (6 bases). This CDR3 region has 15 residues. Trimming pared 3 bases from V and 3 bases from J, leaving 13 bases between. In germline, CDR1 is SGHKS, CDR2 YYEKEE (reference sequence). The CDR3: CASSSNRERGNTIYF. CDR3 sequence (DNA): TGTGCCAGCAGCTCGAACAGGGAGCGTGGAAACACCATATATTTT. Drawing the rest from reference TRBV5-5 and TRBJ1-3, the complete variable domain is DAGVTQSPTHLIKTRGQQVTLRCSPISGHKSVSWYQQVLGQGPQFIFQYYEKEERGRGNFPDRFSARQFPNYSSELNVNALLLGDSALYLCASSSNRERGNTIYFGEGSWLTVV.

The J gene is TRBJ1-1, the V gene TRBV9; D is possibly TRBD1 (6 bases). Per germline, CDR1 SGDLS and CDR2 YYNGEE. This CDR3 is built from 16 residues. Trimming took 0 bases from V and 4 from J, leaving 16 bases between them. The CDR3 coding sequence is TGTGCCAGCAGCGTAGCAGGGACACCCCGGACCACTGAAGCTTTCTTT. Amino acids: CASSVAGTPRTTEAFF. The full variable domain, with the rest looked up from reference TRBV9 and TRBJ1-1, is DSGVTQTPKHLITATGQRVTLRCSPRSGDLSVYWYQQSLDQGLQFLIQYYNGEERAKGNILERFSAQQFPDLHSELNLSSLELGDSALYFCASSVAGTPRTTEAFFGQGTRLTVV.

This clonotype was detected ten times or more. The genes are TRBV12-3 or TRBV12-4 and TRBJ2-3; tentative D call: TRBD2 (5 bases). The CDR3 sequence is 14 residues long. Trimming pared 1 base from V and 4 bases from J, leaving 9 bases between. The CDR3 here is CASSLGLAADTQYF. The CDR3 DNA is TGTGCCAGCAGTTTAGGGCTAGCCGCAGATACGCAGTATTTT.

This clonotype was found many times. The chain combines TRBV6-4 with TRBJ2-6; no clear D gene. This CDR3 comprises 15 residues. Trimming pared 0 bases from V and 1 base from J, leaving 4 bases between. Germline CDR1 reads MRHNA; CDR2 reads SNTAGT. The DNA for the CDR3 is TGTGCCAGCAGTGACTCCCGGTCTGGGGCCAACGTCCTGACTTTC. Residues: CASSDSRSGANVLTF.

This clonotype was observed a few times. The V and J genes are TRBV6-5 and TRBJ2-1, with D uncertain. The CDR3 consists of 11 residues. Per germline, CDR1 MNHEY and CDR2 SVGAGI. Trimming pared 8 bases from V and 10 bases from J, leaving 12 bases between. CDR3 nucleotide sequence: TGTGCCAGCGAGAGCCTTAACGAGCAGTTCTTC. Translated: CASESLNEQFF.

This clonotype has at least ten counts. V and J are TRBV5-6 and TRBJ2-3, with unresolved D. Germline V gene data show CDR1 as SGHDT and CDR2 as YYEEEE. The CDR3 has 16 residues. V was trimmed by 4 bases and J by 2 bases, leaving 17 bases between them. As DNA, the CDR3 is TGTGCCAGCAGCCTAGAGACCCAGACCCCCACAGATACGCAGTATTTT. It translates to CASSLETQTPTDTQYF.

DNA of the CDR3: TGTGCCAGCAGCCCGGGACGGGGCAGGCAGACCAATGAGCAGTTCTTC. Translated: CASSPGRGRQTNEQFF. The J gene is TRBJ2-1, the V gene TRBV7-8; D may match TRBD1 or TRBD2 (5 bases each). This CDR3 comprises 16 residues. Germline CDR1 is SGHVS and CDR2 is FQNEAQ. Trimming took 5 bases from V and 6 from J, leaving 20 bases between them.

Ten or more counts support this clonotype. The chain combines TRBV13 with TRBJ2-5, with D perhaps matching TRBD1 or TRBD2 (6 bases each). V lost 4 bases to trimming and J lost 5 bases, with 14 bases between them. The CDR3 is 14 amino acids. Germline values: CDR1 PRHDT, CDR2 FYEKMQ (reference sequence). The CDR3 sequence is CASSSAAGGETQYF. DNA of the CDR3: TGTGCCAGCAGCTCGGCCGCCGGGGGCGAGACCCAGTACTTC. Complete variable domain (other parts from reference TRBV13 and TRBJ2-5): AAGVIQSPRHLIKEKRETATLKCYPIPRHDTVYWYQQGPGQDPQFLISFYEKMQSDKGSIPDRFSAQQFSDYHSELNMSSLELGDSALYFCASSSAAGGETQYFGPGTRLLVL.

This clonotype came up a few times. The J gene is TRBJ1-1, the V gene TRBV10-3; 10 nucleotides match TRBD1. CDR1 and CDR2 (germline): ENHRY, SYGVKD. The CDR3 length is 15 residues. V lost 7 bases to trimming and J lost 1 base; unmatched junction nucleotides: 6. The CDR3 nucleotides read TGTGCCATCACCGCGACAGGGGGCCCGAACACTGAAGCTTTCTTT. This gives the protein CAITATGGPNTEAFF.

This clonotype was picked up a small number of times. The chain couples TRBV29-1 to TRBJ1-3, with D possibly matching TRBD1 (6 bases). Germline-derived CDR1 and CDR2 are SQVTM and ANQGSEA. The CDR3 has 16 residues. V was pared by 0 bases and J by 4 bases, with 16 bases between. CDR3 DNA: TGCAGCGTTGAAGAAGGGACAAAACTGCGCGGAAACACCATATATTTT. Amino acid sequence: CSVEEGTKLRGNTIYF.

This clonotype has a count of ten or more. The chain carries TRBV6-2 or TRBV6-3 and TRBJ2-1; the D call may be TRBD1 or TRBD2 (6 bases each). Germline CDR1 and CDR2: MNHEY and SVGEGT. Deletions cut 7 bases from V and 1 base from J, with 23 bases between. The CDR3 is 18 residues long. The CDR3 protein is CASTLRVGGLKSYNEQFF. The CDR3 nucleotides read TGTGCCAGCACCCTACGGGTCGGGGGCTTAAAATCCTACAATGAGCAGTTCTTC.

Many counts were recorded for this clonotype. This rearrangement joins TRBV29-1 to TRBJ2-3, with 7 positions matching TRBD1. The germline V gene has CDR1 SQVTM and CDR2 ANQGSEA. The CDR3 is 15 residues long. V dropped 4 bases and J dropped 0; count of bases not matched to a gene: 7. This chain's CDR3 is CSVVTGAHSTDTQYF. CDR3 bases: TGCAGCGTTGTAACAGGGGCCCATAGCACAGATACGCAGTATTTT.

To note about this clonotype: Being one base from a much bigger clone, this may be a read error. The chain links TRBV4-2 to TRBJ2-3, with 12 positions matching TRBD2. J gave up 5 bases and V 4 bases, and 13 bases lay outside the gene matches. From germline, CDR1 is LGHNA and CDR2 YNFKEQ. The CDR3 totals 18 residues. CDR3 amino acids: CASSRDRSSGGAIDTQYF. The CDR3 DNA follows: TGTGCCAGCAGCCGAGATCGATCTAGCGGGGGGGCGATAGATACGCAGTATTTT.

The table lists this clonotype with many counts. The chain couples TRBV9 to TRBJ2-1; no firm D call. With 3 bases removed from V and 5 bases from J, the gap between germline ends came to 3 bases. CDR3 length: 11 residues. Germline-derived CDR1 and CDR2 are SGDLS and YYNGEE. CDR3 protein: CASSAHNEQFF. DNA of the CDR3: TGTGCCAGCAGCGCCCACAATGAGCAGTTCTTC.

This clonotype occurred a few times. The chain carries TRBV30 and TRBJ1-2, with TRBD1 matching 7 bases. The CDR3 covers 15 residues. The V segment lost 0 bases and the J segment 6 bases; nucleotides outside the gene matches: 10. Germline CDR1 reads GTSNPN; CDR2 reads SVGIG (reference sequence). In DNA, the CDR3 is TGTGCCTGGAGTGTACGGAACAGGGGCCGAAATGGCTACACCTTC. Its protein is CAWSVRNRGRNGYTF.

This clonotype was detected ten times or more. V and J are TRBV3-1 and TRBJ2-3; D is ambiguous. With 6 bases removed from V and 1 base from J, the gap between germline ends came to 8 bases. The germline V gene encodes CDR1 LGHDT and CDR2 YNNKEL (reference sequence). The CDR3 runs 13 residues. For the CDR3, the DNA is TGTGCCAGCAGGAAGGGCGGCACAGATACGCAGTATTTT. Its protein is CASRKGGTDTQYF.

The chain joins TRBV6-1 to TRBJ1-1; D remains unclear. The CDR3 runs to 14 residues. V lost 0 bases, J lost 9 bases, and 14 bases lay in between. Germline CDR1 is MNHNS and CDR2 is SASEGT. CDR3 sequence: CASSEAPKGSKAFF. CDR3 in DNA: TGTGCCAGCAGTGAAGCTCCTAAGGGCAGTAAAGCTTTCTTT.

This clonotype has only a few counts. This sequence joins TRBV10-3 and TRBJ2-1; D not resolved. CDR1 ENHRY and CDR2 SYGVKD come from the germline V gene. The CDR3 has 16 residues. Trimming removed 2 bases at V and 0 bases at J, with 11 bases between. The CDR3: CAISENGPPSYNEQFF. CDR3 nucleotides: TGTGCCATCAGTGAGAATGGCCCACCCTCCTACAATGAGCAGTTCTTC.

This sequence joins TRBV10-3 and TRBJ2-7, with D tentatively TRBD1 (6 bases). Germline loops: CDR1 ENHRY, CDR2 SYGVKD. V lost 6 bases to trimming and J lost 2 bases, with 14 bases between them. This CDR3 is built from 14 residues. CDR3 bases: TGTGCCATCAGAGCAGGACAGCAAGCCTACGAGCAGTACTTC. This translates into CAIRAGQQAYEQYF.

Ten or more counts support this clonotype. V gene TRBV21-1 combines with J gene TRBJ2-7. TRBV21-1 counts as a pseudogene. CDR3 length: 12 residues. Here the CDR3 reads CASPIEVYEQYF. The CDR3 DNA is TGTGCCAGCCCCATTGAGGTCTACGAGCAGTACTTC.

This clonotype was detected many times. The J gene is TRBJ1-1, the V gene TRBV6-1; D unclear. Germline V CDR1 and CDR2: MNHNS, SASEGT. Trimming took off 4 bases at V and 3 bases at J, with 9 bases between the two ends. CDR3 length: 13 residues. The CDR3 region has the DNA TGTGCCAGCAGTGGGGTTACGGACACTGAAGCTTTCTTT. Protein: CASSGVTDTEAFF.

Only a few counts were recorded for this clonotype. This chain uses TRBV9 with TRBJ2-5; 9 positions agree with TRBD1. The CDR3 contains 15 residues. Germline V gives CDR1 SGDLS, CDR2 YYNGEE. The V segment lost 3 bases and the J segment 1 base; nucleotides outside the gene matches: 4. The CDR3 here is CASSAGDRVQETQYF. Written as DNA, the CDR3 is TGTGCCAGCAGCGCAGGGGACAGGGTCCAAGAGACCCAGTACTTC.

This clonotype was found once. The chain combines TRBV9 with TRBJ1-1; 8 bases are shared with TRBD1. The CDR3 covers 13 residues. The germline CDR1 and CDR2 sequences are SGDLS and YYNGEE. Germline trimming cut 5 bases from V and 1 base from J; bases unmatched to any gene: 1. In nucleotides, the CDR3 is TGTGCCAGCAGACAGGGGGGGAACACTGAAGCTTTCTTT. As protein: CASRQGGNTEAFF.

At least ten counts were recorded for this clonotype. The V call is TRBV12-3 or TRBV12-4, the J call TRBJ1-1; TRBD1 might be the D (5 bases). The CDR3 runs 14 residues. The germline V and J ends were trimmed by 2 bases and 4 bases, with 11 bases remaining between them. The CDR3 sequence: CASSLSPGTTEAFF. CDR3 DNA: TGTGCCAGCAGTTTAAGCCCGGGGACCACTGAAGCTTTCTTT.

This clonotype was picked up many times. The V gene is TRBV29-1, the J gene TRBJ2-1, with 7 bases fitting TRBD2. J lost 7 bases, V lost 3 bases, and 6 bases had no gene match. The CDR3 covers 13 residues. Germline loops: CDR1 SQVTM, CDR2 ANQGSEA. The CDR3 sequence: CSVETGGYNEQFF. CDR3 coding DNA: TGCAGCGTTGAGACGGGGGGTTATAATGAGCAGTTCTTC.

The CDR3 spells CASSLARQGLHGYTF. In DNA, the CDR3 is TGTGCCAGCAGCTTAGCCCGACAGGGGCTACATGGCTACACCTTC. This rearrangement joins TRBV7-9 to TRBJ1-2; 8 bases fit TRBD1. CDR1 and CDR2 (germline): SEHNR, FQNEAQ (reference sequence). The CDR3 consists of 15 residues. Trimming took 0 bases from V and 6 from J; bases not matched to a gene: 6.

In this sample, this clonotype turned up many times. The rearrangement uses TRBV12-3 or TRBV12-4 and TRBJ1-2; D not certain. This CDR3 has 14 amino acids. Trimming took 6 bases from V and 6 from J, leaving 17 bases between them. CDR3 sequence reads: CASSRLTIVNGYTF. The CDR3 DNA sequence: TGTGCCAGCAGCCGATTGACTATTGTAAATGGCTACACCTTC.

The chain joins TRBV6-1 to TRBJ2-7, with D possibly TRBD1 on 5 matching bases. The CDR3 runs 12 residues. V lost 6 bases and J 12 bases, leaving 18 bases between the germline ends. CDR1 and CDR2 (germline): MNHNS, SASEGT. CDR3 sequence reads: CASSASRQLGYF. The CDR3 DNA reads TGTGCCAGCAGCGCGAGTCGACAGCTTGGGTACTTC.

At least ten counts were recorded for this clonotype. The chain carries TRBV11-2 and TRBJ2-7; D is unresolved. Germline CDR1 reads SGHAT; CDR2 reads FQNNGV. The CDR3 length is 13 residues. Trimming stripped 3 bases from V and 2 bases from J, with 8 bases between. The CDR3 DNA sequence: TGTGCCAGCAGCTTCGATCGGACCTACGAGCAGTACTTC. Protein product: CASSFDRTYEQYF.